These 23 T cell receptor beta chains share one sample of origin, sequenced in a study of CD8 T cells in Susac syndrome. Random hexamers were used to reverse transcribe 0.5 to 1 ug of RNA. TCRdb processed the immunoSEQ multiplex PCR reads anew with MiXCR; each CDR3 protein has one entry. The sample shows 250,000 to 350,000 distinct CDR3 sequences, under 95% of them seen only once. Sequenced material: CD4+ T cells from PBMCs. Every receptor here comes from a human donor with multiple sclerosis.

Here the CDR3 reads CASSSVGGTGQPQHF. In DNA form, the CDR3 reads TGTGCCAGCAGCTCCGTAGGGGGAACGGGTCAGCCCCAGCATTTT. This chain links TRBV7-9 with TRBJ1-5, with D perhaps matching TRBD1 (6 bases). Germline V CDR1 and CDR2: SEHNR, FQNEAQ (reference sequence). The CDR3 totals 15 residues. The ends were cut back, 4 bases at V and 6 bases at J, with 16 bases in the middle.

The rearrangement links TRBV27 to TRBJ1-6, with D tentatively TRBD1 (5 bases). Trimming took 1 base from V and 5 from J, leaving 6 bases between them. Germline V gene data show CDR1 as MNHEY and CDR2 as SMNVEV (reference sequence). The CDR3 covers 14 residues. CDR3 nucleotide sequence: TGTGCCAGCAGTTTATGGGGGGATAATTCACCCCTCCACTTT. Amino acids: CASSLWGDNSPLHF.

V gene TRBV6-5 combines with J gene TRBJ1-5; no definite D call. The CDR3 consists of 17 residues. V lost 4 bases and J lost 0, with 16 bases in between. Germline-derived CDR1 and CDR2 are MNHEY and SVGAGI. The CDR3 here is CASSFDGTLYSNQPQHF. Here the CDR3 DNA reads TGTGCCAGCAGTTTTGACGGCACGCTGTATAGCAATCAGCCCCAGCATTTT.

The rearrangement joins TRBV7-2 to TRBJ2-4, with 9 bases aligning to TRBD2. CDR1 is SGHTA and CDR2 is FQGNSA in the germline V gene. This CDR3 spans 16 amino acids. V lost 3 bases to trimming and J lost 0 bases; unmatched junction nucleotides: 3. The CDR3 sequence: CASSFDSGRAKNIQYF. In DNA form, the CDR3 reads TGTGCCAGCAGCTTCGATAGCGGGAGAGCCAAAAACATTCAGTACTTC.

V is TRBV7-9 and J is TRBJ2-1; 7 bases map to TRBD2. After removal of 4 bases from V and 15 bases from J, the junction contained 9 bases not matched to a gene. The CDR3 runs to 12 residues. CDR1 SEHNR and CDR2 FQNEAQ come from the germline V gene (reference sequence). The CDR3 DNA reads TGTGCCAGCAGCTCTTTCGCGGGAGTGTGGTTCTTC. Protein product: CASSSFAGVWFF.

The rearrangement uses TRBV18 and TRBJ2-5; the D call may be TRBD1 or TRBD2 (6 bases each). Germline CDR1 is KGHSH and CDR2 is LQKENI. The CDR3 runs to 16 residues. Trimming took off 1 base at V and 4 bases at J, with 16 bases between the two ends. The CDR3 DNA is TGTGCCAGCTCACCACGTTCCCGGGGGCGAGGAGAGACCCAGTACTTC. As protein: CASSPRSRGRGETQYF.

This rearrangement joins TRBV29-1 to TRBJ1-1; D gene ambiguous. Germline-derived CDR1 and CDR2 are SQVTM and ANQGSEA. With 6 bases removed from V and 1 base from J, the gap between germline ends came to 9 bases. The CDR3 contains 12 residues. CDR3 residues: CSVPRENTEAFF. The CDR3 bases are TGCAGCGTGCCTCGGGAGAACACTGAAGCTTTCTTT.

The rearrangement uses TRBV7-9 and TRBJ2-5; 7 bases agree with TRBD2. The CDR3 totals 14 residues. Germline V lookup: CDR1 SEHNR, CDR2 FQNEAQ (reference sequence). Trimming took 3 bases from V and 2 from J; bases not matched to a gene: 3. The CDR3 loop reads CASSFAREQETQYF. Written as DNA, the CDR3 is TGTGCCAGCAGCTTCGCGCGGGAGCAAGAGACCCAGTACTTC.

The chain is built from TRBV6-5 and TRBJ1-5, with D possibly matching TRBD1 (6 bases). The V and J ends lost 4 bases and 3 bases respectively, with 16 bases between them. The CDR3 has 16 residues. The germline CDR1 and CDR2 sequences are MNHEY and SVGAGI. The CDR3 sequence: CASSSLDRWANQPQHF. For the CDR3, the DNA is TGTGCCAGCAGTTCCCTAGACAGGTGGGCCAATCAGCCCCAGCATTTT.

V gene TRBV18 combines with J gene TRBJ2-7, with D uncertain. V gave up 4 bases and J gave up 5 bases, with 9 bases separating them. This CDR3 region has 12 residues. From germline, CDR1 is KGHSH and CDR2 LQKENI. The CDR3 DNA reads TGTGCCAGCTCACTACTTTCGGACGAGCAGTACTTC. As protein: CASSLLSDEQYF. Full variable domain (missing parts from reference TRBV18 and TRBJ2-7): NAGVMQNPRHLVRRRGQEARLRCSPMKGHSHVYWYRQLPEEGLKFMVYLQKENIIDESGMPKERFSAEFPKEGPSILRIQQVVRGDSAAYFCASSLLSDEQYFGPGTRLTVT.

This clonotype was observed a single time. This chain uses TRBV4-3 with TRBJ1-4; TRBD1 matches at 7 bases. The CDR3 sequence is 16 residues long. CDR1 and CDR2 (germline): LGHNA, YSLEER. Unmatched junction bases numbered 8, after V lost 4 bases and J lost 3 bases. The CDR3 is CASSPLRGRANEKLFF. The CDR3 nucleotides read TGCGCCAGCAGCCCCCTTAGGGGGCGGGCTAATGAAAAACTGTTTTTT.

The chain uses TRBV29-1 and TRBJ1-2; maybe TRBD1 (5 bases). V lost 4 bases, J lost 4 bases, and 13 bases lay in between. The CDR3 runs to 13 residues. In germline, CDR1 is SQVTM, CDR2 ANQGSEA. This chain's CDR3 is CSVVSWDGYGYTF. The CDR3 nucleotides are TGCAGCGTTGTTAGTTGGGACGGCTATGGCTACACCTTC.

This clonotype was observed a handful of times. V gene TRBV7-2 combines with J gene TRBJ1-2; D uncertain. The V end was cut by 1 base, the J end by 2 bases, with 11 bases between. The CDR3 runs 15 residues. The germline V gene has CDR1 SGHTA and CDR2 FQGNSA. In nucleotides, the CDR3 is TGTGCCAGCAGCTTAGATAGGGCAGCCAACTATGGCTACACCTTC. Translating it yields CASSLDRAANYGYTF.

The CDR3 coding sequence is TGTGCCAGCAGCCTCAGTAGCGGGACCTACAATGAGCAGTTCTTC. This codes for CASSLSSGTYNEQFF. This rearrangement joins TRBV3-1 to TRBJ2-1, with 8 bases fitting TRBD2. With 4 bases clipped from V and 2 bases from J, the junction kept 4 bases outside the gene matches. CDR3 length equals 15 residues. The germline V gene encodes CDR1 LGHDT and CDR2 YNNKEL (reference sequence).

This chain uses TRBV24-1 with TRBJ2-3, with TRBD1 matching 7 bases. V was clipped by 9 bases and J by 0 bases; unmatched bases: 5. This CDR3 spans 14 amino acids. CDR1 and CDR2 from the germline V gene are KGHDR and SFDVKD. The CDR3 spells CATCPGGSTDTQYF. The CDR3 DNA reads as TGTGCCACCTGCCCAGGGGGTAGCACAGATACGCAGTATTTT.

This clonotype is a singleton in its sample. This sequence joins TRBV20-1 and TRBJ2-1; TRBD2 aligns across 9 bases. Germline V lookup: CDR1 DFQATT, CDR2 SNEGSKA (reference sequence). The CDR3 is 16 amino acids. The junction had 10 bases not matched to a gene; V was cut back by 5 bases and J by 2 bases. Here the CDR3 reads CSAVATIAGAYNEQFF. Written as DNA, the CDR3 is TGCAGTGCTGTAGCGACTATAGCGGGAGCCTACAATGAGCAGTTCTTC.

The chain recombines TRBV5-1 with TRBJ1-1, with a tentative D call TRBD1 (5 bases). The CDR3 sequence is 13 residues long. Trimming left V 0 bases short and J 8 bases short, with 11 bases between. Germline-derived CDR1 and CDR2 are SGHRS and YFSETQ. For the CDR3, the DNA is TGCGCCAGCAGCTTGGGGGACGTCCGAGAAGCTTTCTTT. This encodes CASSLGDVREAFF.

The chain uses TRBV14 and TRBJ1-2, with D maybe TRBD1 (5 bases). Germline V gene lookup returns CDR1 SGHDN and CDR2 FVKESK. This CDR3 comprises 12 residues. Trimming took 3 bases from V and 8 from J, leaving 10 bases between them. As DNA, the CDR3 is TGTGCCAGCAGCCAGGGGGACTGGGGCTACACCTTC. Its protein is CASSQGDWGYTF.

V gene TRBV5-1 combines with J gene TRBJ1-5; the D gene is possibly TRBD1 (6 bases). CDR1 and CDR2 from the germline V gene are SGHRS and YFSETQ. Trimming took off 2 bases at V and 4 bases at J, with 13 bases between the two ends. This CDR3 has 15 residues. Here the CDR3 DNA reads TGCGCCAGCAGCTTAGGACAGACCCAGAATCAGCCCCAGCATTTT. Protein product: CASSLGQTQNQPQHF.

The V call is TRBV3-1, the J call TRBJ2-2; the D gene is possibly TRBD1 (6 bases). V lost 0 bases and J 7 bases, leaving 18 bases between the germline ends. CDR1 is LGHDT and CDR2 is YNNKEL in the germline V gene (reference sequence). The CDR3 runs 17 residues. The CDR3 DNA follows: TGTGCCAGCAGCCAAGAATGGTCGAACAGGGTGAACGGGGAGCTGTTTTTT. Its translation is CASSQEWSNRVNGELFF.

The chain recombines TRBV30 with TRBJ1-1; possibly TRBD1 for D (5 bases). CDR1 is GTSNPN and CDR2 is SVGIG in the germline V gene (reference sequence). The CDR3 is made up of 14 amino acids. The V end was cut by 4 bases, the J end by 11 bases, with 23 bases between. CDR3 in amino acids: CAWTLGLTSVGAFF. The DNA of the CDR3 is TGTGCCTGGACCCTGGGGCTTACCTCCGTGGGCGCTTTCTTT. The full variable domain, with the rest looked up from reference TRBV30 and TRBJ1-1, is SQTIHQWPATLVQPVGSPLSLECTVEGTSNPNLYWYRQAAGRGLQLLFYSVGIGQISSEVPQNLSASRPQDRQFILSSKKLLLSDSGFYLCAWTLGLTSVGAFFGQGTRLTVV.

The chain joins TRBV29-1 to TRBJ1-1; D unresolved. V was pared by 6 bases and J by 0 bases, with 14 bases between. The CDR3 contains 14 residues. Germline V lookup: CDR1 SQVTM, CDR2 ANQGSEA. The CDR3 region is CSVRTVKMNTEAFF. The DNA of the CDR3 is TGCAGCGTAAGGACGGTCAAAATGAACACTGAAGCTTTCTTT.

The chain employs TRBV6-6 and TRBJ2-7; tentatively, D is TRBD2 (6 bases). The CDR3 spans 14 residues. Germline V CDR1 and CDR2: MNHNY, SVGAGI (reference sequence). With 6 bases removed from V and 2 bases from J, the gap between germline ends came to 14 bases. The CDR3 sequence: CASSRPGVTYEQYF. Here the CDR3 DNA reads TGTGCCAGCAGCCGCCCGGGGGTTACCTACGAGCAGTACTTC.